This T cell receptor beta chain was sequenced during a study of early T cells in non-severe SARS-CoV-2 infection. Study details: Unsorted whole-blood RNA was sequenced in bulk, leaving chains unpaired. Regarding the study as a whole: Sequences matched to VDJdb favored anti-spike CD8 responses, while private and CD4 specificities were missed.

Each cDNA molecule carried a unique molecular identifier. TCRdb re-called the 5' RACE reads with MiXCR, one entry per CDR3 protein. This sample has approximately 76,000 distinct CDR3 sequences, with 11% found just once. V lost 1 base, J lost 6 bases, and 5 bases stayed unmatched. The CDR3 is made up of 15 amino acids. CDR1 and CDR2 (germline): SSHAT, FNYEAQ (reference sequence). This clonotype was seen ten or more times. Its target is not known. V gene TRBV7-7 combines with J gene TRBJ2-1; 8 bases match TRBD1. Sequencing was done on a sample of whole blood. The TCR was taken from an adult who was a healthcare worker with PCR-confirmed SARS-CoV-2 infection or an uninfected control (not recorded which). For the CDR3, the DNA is TGTGCCAGCAGCTTAGGGACAGGGCCCGGCAATGAGCAGTTCTTC. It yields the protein CASSLGTGPGNEQFF. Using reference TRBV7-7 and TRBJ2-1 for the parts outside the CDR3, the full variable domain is GAGVSQSPRYKVTKRGQDVTLRCDPISSHATLYWYQQALGQGPEFLTYFNYEAQPDKSGLPSDRFSAERPEGSISTLTIQRTEQRDSAMYRCASSLGTGPGNEQFFGPGTRLTVL.